This T cell receptor (beta chain) was identified in a study of T-cell reconstitution after alpha-beta-depleted transplantation in children. A library of TCRbeta sequences, prepared with unique molecular identifiers, was generated. TCRdb reanalysed the PCR reads using MiXCR and keeps one entry per CDR3 protein. The sample carries 250,000 to 400,000 distinct CDR3 sequences, 23% recorded once. Study-level findings and limits: Surviving recipient T cells and thymic progenitors accounted for the high day-60 TCRbeta diversity observed in some patients. The authors attributed T-cell counts and diversity one year after transplant mostly to newly produced T cells. Two months or so post-transplant, alpha-beta T cells reportedly derived from several hundred expanded graft clones.

Worth noting for this clonotype: What it recognizes is unknown.

This CDR3 has 16 residues. With 0 bases removed from V and 0 bases from J, the gap between germline ends came to 13 bases. Looked up from germline, CDR1 is SGHRS and CDR2 is YFSETQ. The sequence was collected from a male patient aged 10 to 17 who had a stem cell transplant for acute lymphoblastic leukemia, so the T cells may come from the graft donor. Sequenced material: PBMCs, mostly from graft donor cells, taken 180 days after TCRalphabeta/CD19-depleted stem cell transplant. The V and J genes are TRBV5-1 and TRBJ2-7; D is possibly TRBD1 (6 bases). CDR3 in amino acids: CASSLEPQGTSYEQYF. The CDR3 nucleotides are TGCGCCAGCAGCTTGGAACCCCAGGGGACCTCCTACGAGCAGTACTTC.